Below are 32 T cell receptor beta chains sequenced from a single sample in a study of OX40 agonist ivuxolimab in advanced cancers. Profiled with immunoSEQ multiplex PCR; TCRdb holds only in-frame clones, not every one. The sample shows about 71,000 clones, roughly nine tenths of them seen only once. The starting material was CD4+ or CD8+ T cells sorted from blood, obtained in a trial of the OX40 agonist ivuxolimab. Every receptor here comes from an adult with an advanced solid tumor such as melanoma, head and neck, liver or kidney cancer.

The V call is TRBV6-4, the J call TRBJ1-2; D is perhaps TRBD1 (5 bases). This CDR3 has 12 residues. Deletions cut 0 bases from V and 10 bases from J, with 9 bases between. Germline V CDR1 and CDR2: MRHNA, SNTAGT. Here the CDR3 DNA reads TGTGCCAGCAGTGACTCGGTAGGGGCCTACACCTTC. This codes for CASSDSVGAYTF.

J is TRBJ2-2 and V is TRBV5-6, with 7 bases aligning to TRBD1. The CDR3 runs to 16 residues. Germline V gene lookup returns CDR1 SGHDT and CDR2 YYEEEE. Unmatched junction bases numbered 7, after V lost 4 bases and J lost 1 base. CDR3 region: CASSDLGQLNTGELFF. In DNA, the CDR3 is TGTGCCAGCAGCGACCTGGGACAGCTGAACACCGGGGAGCTGTTTTTT. Combining the CDR3 with reference TRBV5-6 and TRBJ2-2 gives the whole variable domain DAGVTQSPTHLIKTRGQQVTLRCSPKSGHDTVSWYQQALGQGPQFIFQYYEEEERQRGNFPDRFSGHQFPNYSSELNVNALLLGDSALYLCASSDLGQLNTGELFFGEGSRLTVL.

The V and J genes are TRBV2 and TRBJ2-7; D perhaps matches TRBD2 (6 bases). V lost 7 bases, J lost 6 bases, and 13 bases lay in between. CDR3 length: 12 residues. The germline V gene encodes CDR1 SNHLY and CDR2 FYNNEI. The CDR3 nucleotides are TGTGCCAGCACTGTTTCCGGGAGCGAGCAGTACTTC. Residues: CASTVSGSEQYF.

The chain has TRBV13 and TRBJ2-2; D is possibly TRBD2 (6 bases). Germline V lookup: CDR1 PRHDT, CDR2 FYEKMQ (reference sequence). The germline V and J ends were trimmed by 5 bases and 7 bases, with 17 bases remaining between them. This CDR3 has 15 amino acids. CDR3 sequence reads: CASSGASGVGGELFF. Here the CDR3 DNA reads TGTGCCAGCAGCGGCGCCTCGGGAGTAGGCGGGGAGCTGTTTTTT.

The J gene is TRBJ2-1, the V gene TRBV6-4; the D gene is possibly TRBD2 (6 bases). Trimming pared 2 bases from V and 6 bases from J, leaving 11 bases between. Germline CDR1 and CDR2: MRHNA and SNTAGT. This CDR3 comprises 14 residues. For the CDR3, the DNA is TGTGCCAGCAGTGACGTTGCTAGCGCCAATGAGCAGTTCTTC. Its translation is CASSDVASANEQFF.

This chain links TRBV5-6 with TRBJ1-2; D might be TRBD1 (6 bases). This CDR3 is built from 15 residues. The germline V gene encodes CDR1 SGHDT and CDR2 YYEEEE. V was cut by 0 bases and J by 6 bases, with 15 bases left in between. CDR3 residues: CASSLVRGLLDGYTF. CDR3 sequence (DNA): TGTGCCAGCAGCTTGGTGCGGGGGCTGTTGGATGGCTACACCTTC.

The chain has TRBV11-1 and TRBJ2-7; a weak D match, TRBD1 (6 bases). This CDR3 has 12 residues. The V and J ends lost 6 bases and 3 bases respectively, with 9 bases between them. Germline V gives CDR1 SGHAT, CDR2 FQDESV (reference sequence). As DNA, the CDR3 is TGTGCCAGCAGTCAAGGGGGCTACGAGCAGTACTTC. It codes for CASSQGGYEQYF.

This chain joins TRBV28 and TRBJ1-5; D may be TRBD1 (5 bases). V dropped 3 bases and J dropped 1 base, with 13 bases sitting between them. Per the germline V gene, CDR1 is MDHEN and CDR2 is SYDVKM. There are 16 residues in the CDR3. CDR3 coding DNA: TGTGCCAGCAGTTTTAGGGGACTTCTGAGCAATCAGCCCCAGCATTTT. It is translated as CASSFRGLLSNQPQHF.

The J gene is TRBJ1-1, the V gene TRBV4-3; D is perhaps TRBD1 (5 bases). The V end was cut by 2 bases, the J end by 5 bases, with 21 bases between. The CDR3 spans 17 residues. Germline V gene sequence: CDR1 LGHNA, CDR2 YSLEER. The CDR3 bases are TGCGCCAGCAGCCAATTTACTACCAGGGAGGTTTGGACTGAAGCTTTCTTT. This sequence encodes CASSQFTTREVWTEAFF.

V usage is TRBV29-1 and J usage is TRBJ2-3; D is perhaps TRBD1 (6 bases). Germline-derived CDR1 and CDR2 are SQVTM and ANQGSEA. Trimming pared 6 bases from V and 2 bases from J, leaving 15 bases between. The CDR3 contains 14 residues. DNA for the CDR3: TGCAGCGTGGGGCGAGACAGGATCACAGATACGCAGTATTTT. Protein sequence: CSVGRDRITDTQYF.

The chain is built from TRBV28 and TRBJ2-7; 10 bases align to TRBD1. Per the germline V gene, CDR1 is MDHEN and CDR2 is SYDVKM. V shed 6 bases and J 4 bases; nucleotides not matched to a gene: 3. The CDR3 has 13 amino acids. For the CDR3, the DNA is TGTGCCAGCAGGACAGGGGGCGGGTACGAGCAGTACTTC. It translates to CASRTGGGYEQYF.

Of note for this clone: Relative to the germline gene, one junction end is altered; a read error may explain this. The V gene is TRBV5-1, the J gene TRBJ2-5; 13 bases agree with TRBD2. Germline loops: CDR1 SGHRS, CDR2 YFSETQ. The CDR3 totals 15 residues. CDR3 amino acids: CASTLLAGGGETQYF. The CDR3 DNA sequence: TGTGCCAGCACCCTACTAGCGGGAGGGGGAGAGACCCAGTACTTC.

This sequence joins TRBV27 and TRBJ1-6, with D perhaps matching TRBD1 (6 bases). Germline V gene sequence: CDR1 MNHEY, CDR2 SMNVEV (reference sequence). V was pared by 2 bases and J by 6 bases, with 14 bases between. This CDR3 region has 16 residues. The CDR3, as DNA: TGTGCCAGCAGTTTAGCATCCGGGGGCTTTAATTCACCCCTCCACTTT. Its protein product is CASSLASGGFNSPLHF.

The chain recombines TRBV4-1 with TRBJ2-7; a possible D gene is TRBD1 (6 bases). This CDR3 is 15 amino acids long. CDR1 and CDR2 from the germline V gene are MGHRA and YSYEKL. The V and J ends lost 0 bases and 0 bases respectively, with 9 bases between them. The CDR3, as DNA: TGCGCCAGCAGCCAAGATCAGGACAGCTCCTACGAGCAGTACTTC. This encodes CASSQDQDSSYEQYF.

The chain couples TRBV27 to TRBJ2-7; 7 bases align to TRBD1. This CDR3 has 15 residues. V lost 3 bases, J lost 2 bases, and 7 bases stayed unmatched. Germline CDR1 and CDR2: MNHEY and SMNVEV (reference sequence). Written as DNA, the CDR3 is TGTGCCAGCAGTTTCCGAGGGGGCCTAACCTACGAGCAGTACTTC. Translating it yields CASSFRGGLTYEQYF.

This chain uses TRBV7-3 with TRBJ2-2; 11 bases agree with TRBD2. V trimming: 5 bases; J trimming: 1 base; junction bases outside the gene matches: 6. CDR1 SGHTA and CDR2 FQGTGA come from the germline V gene. The CDR3 is made up of 17 amino acids. Here the CDR3 reads CASSPSGLAENTGELFF. The CDR3 DNA is TGTGCCAGCAGCCCTTCGGGACTAGCGGAGAACACCGGGGAGCTGTTTTTT.

This clone was seen a single time. The chain combines TRBV7-2 with TRBJ2-1, with 12 bases that match TRBD2. Germline V CDR1 and CDR2: SGHTA, FQGNSA. The V gene end was trimmed by 4 bases and the J gene end by 6 bases; junction bases not matched to a gene: 7. The CDR3 contains 16 residues. The CDR3 loop is CASSSRLAGASNEQFF. CDR3 in DNA: TGTGCCAGCAGCTCCAGACTAGCGGGAGCTTCCAATGAGCAGTTCTTC.

The chain employs TRBV10-3 and TRBJ2-2, with D perhaps given as TRBD1 or TRBD2 (5 bases each). Trimming pared 5 bases from V and 3 bases from J, leaving 10 bases between. Per the germline V gene, CDR1 is ENHRY and CDR2 is SYGVKD. The CDR3 has 14 amino acids. CDR3 protein: CAISRDDDTGELFF. CDR3 sequence (DNA): TGTGCCATCAGTCGGGACGATGACACCGGGGAGCTGTTTTTT.

The rearrangement uses TRBV18 and TRBJ2-1; 12 bases agree with TRBD2. The germline V gene has CDR1 KGHSH and CDR2 LQKENI. J gave up 4 bases and V 5 bases, and 3 bases lay outside the gene matches. The CDR3 extends over 15 amino acids. The CDR3, as DNA: TGTGCCAGCTCAGGACTAGCGGGAAAGTACAATGAGCAGTTCTTC. Protein product: CASSGLAGKYNEQFF.

The chain links TRBV28 to TRBJ2-7, with no clear D. The CDR3 length is 15 residues. V lost 5 bases to trimming and J lost 0 bases, with 14 bases between them. Looked up from germline, CDR1 is MDHEN and CDR2 is SYDVKM. The CDR3 DNA sequence: TGTGCCAGCAGTGCGTACTCGGAAAGCTCCTACGAGCAGTACTTC. Encoded protein: CASSAYSESSYEQYF.

The rearrangement uses TRBV7-9 and TRBJ2-5, with 7 positions matching TRBD1. Germline loops: CDR1 SEHNR, CDR2 FQNEAQ (reference sequence). The CDR3 is made up of 15 amino acids. J lost 5 bases, V lost 5 bases, and 11 bases had no gene match. The CDR3 DNA reads TGTGCCAGCAGCCGAGGAATTGACAGGGAGGAGACCCAGTACTTC. Amino acids: CASSRGIDREETQYF. The variable domain in full, completed from reference TRBV7-9 and TRBJ2-5, reads DTGVSQNPRHKITKRGQNVTFRCDPISEHNRLYWYRQTLGQGPEFLTYFQNEAQLEKSRLLSDRFSAERPKGSFSTLEIQRTEQGDSAMYLCASSRGIDREETQYFGPGTRLLVL.

The chain combines TRBV4-3 with TRBJ1-3; TRBD1 is a possible D gene (6 bases). CDR3 length: 18 residues. CDR1 is LGHNA, CDR2 YSLEER, per germline. V was pared by 1 base and J by 3 bases, with 19 bases between. CDR3 residues: CASSQVVGGLGGGNTIYF. In DNA form, the CDR3 reads TGCGCCAGCAGCCAAGTTGTCGGGGGGCTGGGTGGTGGAAACACCATATATTTT.

The chain employs TRBV7-2 and TRBJ2-3; no clear D gene. The germline V and J ends were trimmed by 7 bases and 2 bases, with 13 bases remaining between them. There are 14 residues in the CDR3. Germline lookup yields CDR1 SGHTA and CDR2 FQGNSA. The CDR3 nucleotides read TGTGCCAGCATGTGGTTGGGCCCCACAGATACGCAGTATTTT. Translating it yields CASMWLGPTDTQYF.

The V and J genes are TRBV7-9 and TRBJ1-5; perhaps TRBD1 as D (6 bases). V was shortened by 4 bases and J by 7 bases, with 17 bases between the two germline ends. CDR1 is SEHNR and CDR2 is FQNEAQ in the germline V gene (reference sequence). The CDR3 contains 15 residues. This CDR3 reads CASSYSEGGQQPQHF. The CDR3 region has the DNA TGTGCCAGCAGCTATTCCGAAGGGGGTCAACAGCCCCAGCATTTT.

This sequence joins TRBV5-6 and TRBJ2-1; TRBD2 might be the D (5 bases). CDR1 and CDR2 from the germline V gene are SGHDT and YYEEEE. This CDR3 has 13 residues. The V end was cut by 0 bases, the J end by 9 bases, with 10 bases between. The CDR3 nucleotides are TGTGCCAGCAGCTTGGGAGGGCCTAGTGAGCAGTTCTTC. It specifies CASSLGGPSEQFF.

J is TRBJ2-7 and V is TRBV27; TRBD2 might be the D (6 bases). V was clipped by 3 bases and J by 0 bases, with 12 bases between them. This CDR3 is built from 15 residues. CDR1 and CDR2 from the germline V gene are MNHEY and SMNVEV (reference sequence). For the CDR3, the DNA is TGTGCCAGCAGTTTTGGGGCGGGGTCCTCCTACGAGCAGTACTTC. Amino acids: CASSFGAGSSYEQYF.

The V and J genes are TRBV7-9 and TRBJ1-5; no reliable D call. The V gene lost 5 bases and the J gene lost 5 bases, with 7 bases spanning the gap. Germline V CDR1 and CDR2: SEHNR, FQNEAQ (reference sequence). This CDR3 spans 12 amino acids. The chain's CDR3 is CASSPADQPQHF. The CDR3 nucleotides are TGTGCCAGCAGCCCGGCGGATCAGCCCCAGCATTTT.

The chain is built from TRBV14 and TRBJ1-2, with TRBD1 identical over 9 bases. CDR1 is SGHDN, CDR2 FVKESK, per germline. J gave up 3 bases and V 1 base, and 0 bases lay outside the gene matches. The CDR3 consists of 14 residues. CDR3 protein: CASSQGQGDYGYTF. CDR3 DNA sequence: TGTGCCAGCAGCCAAGGACAGGGGGACTATGGCTACACCTTC.

J is TRBJ2-7 and V is TRBV5-6; TRBD1 matches at 8 bases. Per germline, CDR1 SGHDT and CDR2 YYEEEE. The CDR3 length is 14 residues. Germline trimming cut 4 bases from V and 3 bases from J; bases unmatched to any gene: 6. The CDR3 coding sequence is TGTGCCAGCAGCACCAGGGGGCGAAACTACGAGCAGTACTTC. This translates into CASSTRGRNYEQYF.

The rearrangement joins TRBV28 to TRBJ2-7; D not certain. This CDR3 comprises 15 residues. CDR1 and CDR2 (germline): MDHEN, SYDVKM. V was clipped by 3 bases and J by 0 bases, with 12 bases between them. This CDR3 reads CASSFFPASSYEQYF. CDR3 DNA sequence: TGTGCCAGCAGTTTCTTTCCAGCGAGCTCCTACGAGCAGTACTTC.

V usage is TRBV4-1 and J usage is TRBJ2-7; D is uncertain. The CDR3 sequence is 13 residues long. Germline values: CDR1 MGHRA, CDR2 YSYEKL. The V and J ends lost 3 bases and 4 bases respectively, with 10 bases between them. CDR3 sequence (DNA): TGCGCCAGCAGCCAGGGATCGAATTACGAGCAGTACTTC. It translates to CASSQGSNYEQYF.

The chain couples TRBV6-1 to TRBJ1-2, with TRBD1 as a possible D gene (6 bases). V was clipped by 11 bases and J by 13 bases, with 17 bases between them. The CDR3 is 10 residues long. CDR1 and CDR2 (germline): MNHNS, SASEGT. The CDR3 DNA reads TGTGCCGTGGGGGCGGTTATGGGCACCTTC. It specifies CAVGAVMGTF.